This TCR beta chain was sequenced during a study of CD8 T cell repertoires and HIV-1 epitope variants (TCRdb year 2020). Turning to the overall study: In separate culture wells, T cells were stimulated with each of twenty-five peptides that represented autologous and known Gag and Nef epitope variants. T cells were enriched using the EasySep Human T Cell Enrichment Kit and then co-cultured with an equal number of autologous T cell-negative cells acting as antigen-presenting cells. Running each culture condition in triplicate, except for one peptide done in duplicate, gave a total of about 91 T cell cultures. Among the control conditions were a peptide pool of CMV, EBV and flu, the Ebola AY9 epitope serving as a negative control, and a well with no peptide. For 9 to 11 days the cultures were kept in IMDM with gentamicin, and on days 3 and 7 half of the media was changed with IL-2, IL-7 and IL-15 added. An aliquot of 1M T cells was set aside as an uncultured baseline condition, separate from the roughly 80 T cell cultures. Three Gag epitope families and Nef HW9 and YT9 were included among the tested epitopes. Findings and caveats that apply to the study as a whole: Roughly 5 clonotypes recognized the Nef KF9 family and one the HW9 family, with no responses to the TAALDMSHF plasma variant. Nine or ten antigen-specific TCR beta clonotypes were identified, of which over 5 appeared to be cross-reactive for autologous or known escape epitope variants. The assay identified only TCR beta chains and indicated proliferation to antigen, not T cell function or cytokine profile.

To note about this clone: What antigen it recognizes has not been identified. Qualities for individual bases were not recorded, and no much larger clone is one base off.

The EasySep Human CD8+ T Cell Enrichment Kit was used on day 10 to isolate CD8+ T cells from every culture. Sequencing of TCR beta CDR3 regions was performed at survey depth on the immunoSEQ platform. The QIAamp DNA micro kit was used to extract genomic DNA from every cultured and uncultured CD8+ T cell population. As for how the authors treated the data: Samples with fewer than 5,000 productive reads were excluded, resulting in the removal of about 6% of the 75 HIV peptide-stimulated cultures. Sequences were trimmed to CDR3 by a MANAFEST web app, and nonproductive sequences, CDR3s under 5 amino acids, and sequences not starting with C or ending with F/W were removed. To count as antigen-specific, a clonotype had to be expanded in at least 2 of 3 replicates compared with the no-peptide control at FDR 0.01, and only within one epitope family. In addition, a specific clonotype needed a frequency at least fivefold higher than in wells stimulated with peptides from other epitope families. In TCRdb, the immuneACCESS table is reduced to in-frame sequences with V and J assigned. These tables do not hold every clone; where another copy was compared, an unresolved V gene accounts for under half, and the others remain unexplained. V and J calls and clone size follow that table, whereas D and trimming were derived from the DNA. The sample table holds roughly 4,900 clones, of which about 66% were seen once. The ten largest account for around two fifths of the sample.

From a lookup of the germline V gene (reference sequence), CDR1 and CDR2 are MNHEY and SMNVEV. V is clipped by 2 bases and J by 1 base, and the sequence between their germline boundaries is 9 bases long. Counted from cysteine to phenylalanine, this CDR3 has 14 amino acids. This entry keeps only the CDR3 DNA: 42 bases, framed from base 1. Sequencing was done on a sample of cultured CD8+ T cells derived from PBMCs. The V gene is TRBV27 and the J gene is TRBJ2-7; TRBD1 is perhaps the D gene, given 5 matching bases. The sequence derives from a male donor with HIV. The CDR3: CASSLDSLSYEQYF. The DNA sequence follows: TGTGCCAGCAGTTTAGACAGCCTTTCCTACGAGCAGTACTTC.